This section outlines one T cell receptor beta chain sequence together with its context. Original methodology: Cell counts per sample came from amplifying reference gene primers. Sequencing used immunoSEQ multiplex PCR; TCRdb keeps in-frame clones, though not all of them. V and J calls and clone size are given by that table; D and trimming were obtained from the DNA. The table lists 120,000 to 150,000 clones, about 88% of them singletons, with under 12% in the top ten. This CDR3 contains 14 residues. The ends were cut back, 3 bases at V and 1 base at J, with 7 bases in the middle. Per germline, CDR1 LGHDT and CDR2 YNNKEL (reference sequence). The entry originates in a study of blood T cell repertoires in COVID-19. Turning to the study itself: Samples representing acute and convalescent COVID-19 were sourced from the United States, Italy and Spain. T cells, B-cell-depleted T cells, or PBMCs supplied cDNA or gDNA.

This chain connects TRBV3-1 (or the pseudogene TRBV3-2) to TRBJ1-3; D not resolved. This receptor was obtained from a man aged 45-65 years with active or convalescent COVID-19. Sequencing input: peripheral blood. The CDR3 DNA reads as TGTGCCAGCAGCCAGACCGGGTCTGGAAACACCATATATTTT. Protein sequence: CASSQTGSGNTIYF.